This note documents a single T cell receptor (beta chain) sequence. The authors prepared the TCRbeta library with unique molecular identifiers. TCRdb re-derived calls from the PCR reads in MiXCR, one entry per CDR3 protein. The table records about 400,000 distinct CDR3 sequences, just over 20% of them present only once. These data are taken from a study of T-cell reconstitution after alpha-beta-depleted transplantation in children. The germline gives CDR1 SGHNT, CDR2 YENEEA. The CDR3 loop spans 12 amino acids. Losses at the gene ends were 4 bases for V and 13 bases for J; bases not matched to a gene: 9.

The sequence derives from a human donor who donated a stem cell graft to a child with acute myeloid leukemia. The sample consisted of PBMCs from the stem cell graft donor, taken from the stem cell graft. This chain joins TRBV11-3 and TRBJ2-7, with 8 nucleotides matching TRBD1. The DNA for the CDR3 is TGTGCCAGCAGCTCTTTCGGCGGGACAGGTTACTTC. It translates to CASSSFGGTGYF.